This T cell receptor beta chain was captured by sequencing in a study of T cell repertoires in cytomegalovirus infection. TCRdb itself ran the reads through MiXCR, one entry per CDR3 protein. Of just under 500,000 distinct CDR3 sequences in the sample, roughly a third were seen once. Notes on this clonotype: Its target is unknown.

Trimming took 6 bases from V and 7 from J, leaving 13 bases between them. CDR1 and CDR2 from the germline V gene are MNHEY and SVGEGT. This CDR3 has 13 residues. This specimen was cultured PBMCs, taken from culture after CMV antigen stimulation. The sequence came from a human donor in good health (CMV status not recorded). Some clones in this sample may be carry-over from other donors' samples. The chain employs TRBV6-2 or TRBV6-3 and TRBJ2-1; D may correspond to TRBD1 or TRBD2 (6 bases each). Here the CDR3 reads CASREQGRNEQFF. The CDR3 coding sequence is TGTGCCAGCAGGGAGCAGGGGAGGAATGAGCAGTTCTTC.